A single sample is the source of the 2 T cell receptor beta chains below, sequenced in a study of technical replicates of blood from a few donors. Data came from immunoSEQ multiplex PCR; TCRdb stores just in-frame clones and leaves some out. The table has some 82,000 clones, less than 98% seen once; the top ten hold more than 0.15%. Sequencing was performed on T cells isolated from PBMCs. These receptors came from a human donor in good health.

The J gene is TRBJ1-2, the V gene TRBV4-1, with D tentatively TRBD1 (6 bases). The CDR3 contains 18 residues. The ends were cut back, 3 bases at V and 0 bases at J, with 20 bases in the middle. The V gene's germline CDR1 is MGHRA and CDR2 YSYEKL. The CDR3 protein is CASSHRLSGQRPNYGYTF. As DNA, the CDR3 is TGCGCCAGCAGCCATCGTCTGTCCGGACAGAGGCCTAACTATGGCTACACCTTC.

This clone was found once. The chain uses TRBV11-2 and TRBJ2-3; 8 nucleotides align to TRBD2. This CDR3 contains 16 residues. Germline CDR1 and CDR2: SGHAT and FQNNGV. Trimming cost V 10 bases and J 4 bases; bases outside gene matches: 16. CDR3 region: CATLGGAGGPPDTQYF. The CDR3 DNA reads as TGTGCCACCCTGGGTGGGGCGGGGGGCCCCCCAGATACGCAGTATTTT.